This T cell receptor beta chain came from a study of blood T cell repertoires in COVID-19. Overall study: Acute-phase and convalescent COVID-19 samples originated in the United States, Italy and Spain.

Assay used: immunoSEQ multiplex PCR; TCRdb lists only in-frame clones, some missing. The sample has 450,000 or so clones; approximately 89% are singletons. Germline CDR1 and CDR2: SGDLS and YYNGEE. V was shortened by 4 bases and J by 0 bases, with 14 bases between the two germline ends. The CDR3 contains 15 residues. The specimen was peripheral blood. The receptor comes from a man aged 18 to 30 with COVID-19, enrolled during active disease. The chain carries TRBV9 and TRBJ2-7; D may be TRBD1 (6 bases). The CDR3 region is CASSKIRDNSYEQYF. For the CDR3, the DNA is TGTGCCAGCAGCAAAATCCGGGACAACTCCTACGAGCAGTACTTC.